This T cell receptor (beta chain) was sequenced during a study of shared clonotypes between healthy human individuals. Broader study findings: Among non-shared clonotypes, generation probabilities were lower than among those shared by all four donors.

From germline, CDR1 is MNHNS and CDR2 SASEGT. V lost 3 bases and J 6 bases, leaving 12 bases between the germline ends. CDR3 length equals 14 residues. A remark on this clone: Antigen: not known.

In the authors' methods: ImmunoSEQ only sent back junction sequences with no quality scores, so filtering was done differently. The protocol was immunoSEQ multiplex PCR, while the TCRdb copy is restricted to in-frame clones and leaves out a portion. V and J calls and clone size come straight from that table; D and trimming were deduced from the DNA. Of about 1.9 million clones in the sample, just under 95% were seen once. Naive CD8 cells lacked CD45RO, underwent positive selection for CCR7 and left out terminally differentiated effector memory CD45RA+ cells. This sequence originates from a man between 18 and 35 years old in good health. Some clones in this sample may be carry-over from other donors' samples. The gene calls are TRBV6-1 and TRBJ1-5; no clear D. The material sequenced was naive CD8+ T cells from PBMCs. The CDR3 sequence: CASSDVVAGQPQHF. The CDR3 DNA reads as TGTGCCAGCAGTGATGTGGTTGCGGGTCAGCCCCAGCATTTT.